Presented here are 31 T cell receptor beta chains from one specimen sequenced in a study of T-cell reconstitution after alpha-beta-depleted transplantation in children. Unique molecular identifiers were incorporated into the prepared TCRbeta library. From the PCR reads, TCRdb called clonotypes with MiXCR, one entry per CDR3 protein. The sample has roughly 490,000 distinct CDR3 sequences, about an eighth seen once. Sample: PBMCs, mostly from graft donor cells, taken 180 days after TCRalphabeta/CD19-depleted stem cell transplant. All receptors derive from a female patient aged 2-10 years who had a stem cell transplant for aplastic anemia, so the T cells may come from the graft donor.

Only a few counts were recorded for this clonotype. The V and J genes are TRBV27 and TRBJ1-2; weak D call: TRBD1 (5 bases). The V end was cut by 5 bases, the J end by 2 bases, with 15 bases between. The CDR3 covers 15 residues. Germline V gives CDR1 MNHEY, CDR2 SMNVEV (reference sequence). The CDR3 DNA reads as TGTGCCAGCAGTCCCCGGCAGGGTCGGAACTATGGCTACACCTTC. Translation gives CASSPRQGRNYGYTF.

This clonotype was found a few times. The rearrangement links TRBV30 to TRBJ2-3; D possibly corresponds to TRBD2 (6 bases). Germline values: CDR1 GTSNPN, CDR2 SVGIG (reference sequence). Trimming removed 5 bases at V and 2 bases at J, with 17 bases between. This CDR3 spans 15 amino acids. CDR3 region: CAWGSVSGFTDTQYF. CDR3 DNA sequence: TGTGCCTGGGGAAGTGTGAGCGGGTTCACAGATACGCAGTATTTT.

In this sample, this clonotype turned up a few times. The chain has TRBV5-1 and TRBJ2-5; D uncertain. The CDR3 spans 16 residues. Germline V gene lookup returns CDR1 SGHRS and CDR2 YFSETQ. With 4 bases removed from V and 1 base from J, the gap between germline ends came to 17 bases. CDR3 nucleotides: TGCGCCAGCAGCCCCCGGGCCGCGGTGGGCCAAGAGACCCAGTACTTC. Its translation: CASSPRAAVGQETQYF.

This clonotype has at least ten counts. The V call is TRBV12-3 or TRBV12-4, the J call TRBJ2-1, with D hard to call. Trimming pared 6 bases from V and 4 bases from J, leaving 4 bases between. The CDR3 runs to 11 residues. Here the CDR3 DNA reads TGTGCCAGCAGCTTATACAATGAGCAGTTCTTC. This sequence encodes CASSLYNEQFF.

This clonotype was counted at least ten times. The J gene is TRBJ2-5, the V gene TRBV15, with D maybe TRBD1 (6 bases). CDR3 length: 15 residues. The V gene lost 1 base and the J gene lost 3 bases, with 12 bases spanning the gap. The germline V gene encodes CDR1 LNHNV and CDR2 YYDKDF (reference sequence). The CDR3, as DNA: TGTGCCACCAGCAGAGGAGGACAGTTGGAAGAGACCCAGTACTTC. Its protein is CATSRGGQLEETQYF.

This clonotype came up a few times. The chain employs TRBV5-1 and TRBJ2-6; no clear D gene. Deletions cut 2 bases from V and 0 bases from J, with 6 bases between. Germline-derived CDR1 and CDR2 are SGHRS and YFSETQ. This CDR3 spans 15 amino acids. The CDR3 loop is CASSFTNSGANVLTF. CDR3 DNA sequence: TGCGCCAGCAGCTTCACGAACTCTGGGGCCAACGTCCTGACTTTC.

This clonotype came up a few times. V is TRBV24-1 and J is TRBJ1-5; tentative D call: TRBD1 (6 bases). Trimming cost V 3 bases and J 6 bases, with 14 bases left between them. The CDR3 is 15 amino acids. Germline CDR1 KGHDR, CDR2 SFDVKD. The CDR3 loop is CATSDAGAGVQPQHF. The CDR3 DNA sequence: TGTGCCACCAGTGATGCAGGGGCCGGCGTTCAGCCCCAGCATTTT.

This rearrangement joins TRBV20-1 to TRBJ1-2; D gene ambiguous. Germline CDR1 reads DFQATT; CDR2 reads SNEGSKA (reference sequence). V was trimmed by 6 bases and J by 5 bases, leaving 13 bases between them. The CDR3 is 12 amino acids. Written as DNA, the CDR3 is TGCAGTGCCCAGAGGAGCCCTTATGGCTACACCTTC. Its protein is CSAQRSPYGYTF.

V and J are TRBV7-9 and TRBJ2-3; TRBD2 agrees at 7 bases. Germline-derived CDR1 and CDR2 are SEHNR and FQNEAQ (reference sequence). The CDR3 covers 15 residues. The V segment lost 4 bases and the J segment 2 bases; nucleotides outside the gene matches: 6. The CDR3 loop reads CASSSERGPTDTQYF. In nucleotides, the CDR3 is TGTGCCAGCAGCTCAGAGCGGGGACCCACAGATACGCAGTATTTT.

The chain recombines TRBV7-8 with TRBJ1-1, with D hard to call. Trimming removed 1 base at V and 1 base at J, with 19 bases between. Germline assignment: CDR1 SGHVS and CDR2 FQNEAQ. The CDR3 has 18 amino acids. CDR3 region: CASSLERFVRRPNTEAFF. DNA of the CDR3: TGTGCCAGCAGCTTAGAACGTTTTGTCCGACGACCGAACACTGAAGCTTTCTTT.

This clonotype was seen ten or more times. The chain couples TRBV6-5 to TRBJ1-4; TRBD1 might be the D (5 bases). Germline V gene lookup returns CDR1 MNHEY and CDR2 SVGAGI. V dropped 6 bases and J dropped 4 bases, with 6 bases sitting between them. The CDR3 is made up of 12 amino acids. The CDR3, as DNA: TGTGCCAGCAGGCAGGGTAATGAAAAACTGTTTTTT. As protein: CASRQGNEKLFF.

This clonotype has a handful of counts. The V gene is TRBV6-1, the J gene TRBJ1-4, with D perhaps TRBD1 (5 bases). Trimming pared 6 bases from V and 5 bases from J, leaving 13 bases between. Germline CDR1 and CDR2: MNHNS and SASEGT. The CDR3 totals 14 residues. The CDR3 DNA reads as TGTGCCAGCAGCCCCCAGGGTGGAAATGAAAAACTGTTTTTT. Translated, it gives CASSPQGGNEKLFF.

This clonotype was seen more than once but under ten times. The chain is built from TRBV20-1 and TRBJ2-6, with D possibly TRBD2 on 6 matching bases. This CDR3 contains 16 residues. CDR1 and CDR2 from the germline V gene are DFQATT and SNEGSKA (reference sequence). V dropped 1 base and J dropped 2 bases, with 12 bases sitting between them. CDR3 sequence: CSARGDPGAGANVLTF. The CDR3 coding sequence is TGCAGTGCTAGAGGCGATCCGGGGGCTGGGGCCAACGTCCTGACTTTC.

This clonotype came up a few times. CDR3 DNA: TGTGCCAGCTCCCTTCCGGAACAGGGACGAAATTCACCCCTCCACTTT. Translated: CASSLPEQGRNSPLHF. J is TRBJ1-6 and V is TRBV28, with D possibly TRBD1 on 6 matching bases. V lost 8 bases to trimming and J lost 7 bases, with 21 bases between them. This CDR3 region has 16 residues. Germline assignment: CDR1 MDHEN and CDR2 SYDVKM.

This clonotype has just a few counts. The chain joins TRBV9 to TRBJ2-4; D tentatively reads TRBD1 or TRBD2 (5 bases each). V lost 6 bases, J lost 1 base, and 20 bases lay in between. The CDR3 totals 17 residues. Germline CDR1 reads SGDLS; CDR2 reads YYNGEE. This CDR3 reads CASNRGRDGEAKNIQYF. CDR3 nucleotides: TGTGCCAGCAACCGCGGCCGGGACGGAGAGGCCAAAAACATTCAGTACTTC.

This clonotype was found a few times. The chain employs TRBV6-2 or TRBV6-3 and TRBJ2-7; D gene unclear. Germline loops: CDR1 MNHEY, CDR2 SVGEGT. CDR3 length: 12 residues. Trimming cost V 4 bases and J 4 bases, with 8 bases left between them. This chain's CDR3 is CASSSFNYEQYV. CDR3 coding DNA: TGTGCCAGCAGTTCTTTTAATTACGAGCAGTACGTC.

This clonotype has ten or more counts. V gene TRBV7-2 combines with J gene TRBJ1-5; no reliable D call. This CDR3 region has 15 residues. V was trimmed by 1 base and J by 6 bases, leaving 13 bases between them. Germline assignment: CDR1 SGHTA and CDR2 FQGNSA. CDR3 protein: CASSLVGVAGQPQHF. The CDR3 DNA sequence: TGTGCCAGCAGCTTAGTGGGAGTCGCCGGTCAGCCCCAGCATTTT.

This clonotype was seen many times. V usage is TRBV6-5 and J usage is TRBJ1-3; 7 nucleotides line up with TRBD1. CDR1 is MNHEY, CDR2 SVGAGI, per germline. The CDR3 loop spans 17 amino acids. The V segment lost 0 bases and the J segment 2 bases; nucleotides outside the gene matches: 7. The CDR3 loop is CASSYSRQGEAGNTIYF. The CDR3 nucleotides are TGTGCCAGCAGTTACTCACGACAGGGAGAGGCTGGAAACACCATATATTTT.

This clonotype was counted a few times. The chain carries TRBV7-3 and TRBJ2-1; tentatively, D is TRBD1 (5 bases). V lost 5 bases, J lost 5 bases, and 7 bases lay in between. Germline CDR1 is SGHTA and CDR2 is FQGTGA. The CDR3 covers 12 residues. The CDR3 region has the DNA TGTGCCAGCAGCGGGGCCAACAATGAGCAGTTCTTC. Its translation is CASSGANNEQFF.

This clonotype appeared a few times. The CDR3 sequence is CSARGTSSSGNTIYF. The CDR3 bases are TGCAGTGCTAGAGGGACAAGTTCCTCTGGAAACACCATATATTTT. The rearrangement uses TRBV20-1 and TRBJ1-3, with D perhaps TRBD1 (5 bases). V dropped 1 base and J dropped 0 bases, with 10 bases sitting between them. This CDR3 contains 15 residues. Germline CDR1 is DFQATT and CDR2 is SNEGSKA (reference sequence).

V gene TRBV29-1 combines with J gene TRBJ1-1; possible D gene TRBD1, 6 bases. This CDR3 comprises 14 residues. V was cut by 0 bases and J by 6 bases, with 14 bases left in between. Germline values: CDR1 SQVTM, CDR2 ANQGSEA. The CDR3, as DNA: TGCAGCGTTGAAGATCGAGGGGGACGACCTGAAGCTTTCTTT. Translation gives CSVEDRGGRPEAFF.

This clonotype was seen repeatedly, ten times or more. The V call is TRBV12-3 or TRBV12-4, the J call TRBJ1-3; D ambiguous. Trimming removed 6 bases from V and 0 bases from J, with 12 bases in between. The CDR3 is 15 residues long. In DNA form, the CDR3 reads TGTGCCAGCAGCCCCGATAGGAACTCTGGAAACACCATATATTTT. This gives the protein CASSPDRNSGNTIYF.

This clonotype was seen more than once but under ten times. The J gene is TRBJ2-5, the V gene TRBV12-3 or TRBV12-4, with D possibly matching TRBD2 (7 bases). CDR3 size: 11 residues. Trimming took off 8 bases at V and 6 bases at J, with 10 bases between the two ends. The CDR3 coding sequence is TGTGCCAGCCGGGGGGCCAAGACCCAGTACTTC. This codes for CASRGAKTQYF.

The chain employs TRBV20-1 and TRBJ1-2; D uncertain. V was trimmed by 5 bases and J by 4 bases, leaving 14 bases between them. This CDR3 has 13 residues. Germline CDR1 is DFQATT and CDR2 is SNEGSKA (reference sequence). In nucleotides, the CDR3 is TGCAGTGCTCCTCCCGGGGAGGCCTATGGCTACACCTTC. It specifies CSAPPGEAYGYTF.

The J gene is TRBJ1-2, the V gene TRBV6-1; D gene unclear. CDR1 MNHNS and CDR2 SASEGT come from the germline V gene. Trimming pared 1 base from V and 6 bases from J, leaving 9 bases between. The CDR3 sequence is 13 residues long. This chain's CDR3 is CASSEVPVHGYTF. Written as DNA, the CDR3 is TGTGCCAGCAGTGAAGTCCCCGTCCATGGCTACACCTTC.

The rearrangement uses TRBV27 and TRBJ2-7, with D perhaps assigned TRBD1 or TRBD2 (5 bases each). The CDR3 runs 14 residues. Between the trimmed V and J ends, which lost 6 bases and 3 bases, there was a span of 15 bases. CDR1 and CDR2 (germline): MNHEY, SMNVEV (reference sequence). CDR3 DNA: TGTGCCAGCAGCCTCACCCGGGACGGCTACGAGCAGTACGTC. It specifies CASSLTRDGYEQYV.

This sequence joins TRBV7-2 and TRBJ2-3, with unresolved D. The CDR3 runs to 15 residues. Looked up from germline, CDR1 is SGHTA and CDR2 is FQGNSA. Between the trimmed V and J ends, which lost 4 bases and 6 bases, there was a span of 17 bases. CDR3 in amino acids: CASSWLVGTADTQYF. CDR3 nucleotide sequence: TGTGCCAGCAGCTGGCTAGTCGGTACAGCGGATACGCAGTATTTT.

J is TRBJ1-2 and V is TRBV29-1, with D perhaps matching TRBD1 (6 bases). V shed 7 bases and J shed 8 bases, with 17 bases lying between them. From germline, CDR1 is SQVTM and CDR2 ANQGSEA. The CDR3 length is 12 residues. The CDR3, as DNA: TGCAGCGGCATGTGGGGGGCACGAGGCTACACCTTC. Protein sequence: CSGMWGARGYTF.

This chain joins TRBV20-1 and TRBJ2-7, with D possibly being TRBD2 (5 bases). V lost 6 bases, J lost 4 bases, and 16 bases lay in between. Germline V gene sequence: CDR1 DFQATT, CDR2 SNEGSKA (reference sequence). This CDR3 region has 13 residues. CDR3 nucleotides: TGCAGTGCCCCATCGGGATGGGAGTACGAGCAGTACTTC. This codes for CSAPSGWEYEQYF.

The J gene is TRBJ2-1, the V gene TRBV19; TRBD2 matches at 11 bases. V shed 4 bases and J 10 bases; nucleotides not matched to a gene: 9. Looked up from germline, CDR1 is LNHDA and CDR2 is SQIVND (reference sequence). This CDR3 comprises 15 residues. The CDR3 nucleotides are TGTGCCAGTAGTAAACTAGCGGGAGCTCCGGACGAGCAGTTCTTC. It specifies CASSKLAGAPDEQFF.

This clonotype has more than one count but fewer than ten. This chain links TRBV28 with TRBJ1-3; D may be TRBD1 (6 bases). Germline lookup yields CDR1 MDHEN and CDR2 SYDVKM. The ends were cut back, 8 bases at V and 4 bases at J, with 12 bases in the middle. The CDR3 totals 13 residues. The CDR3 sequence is CASHQGPGNTIYF. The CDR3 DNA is TGTGCCAGCCACCAGGGGCCGGGAAACACCATATATTTT.